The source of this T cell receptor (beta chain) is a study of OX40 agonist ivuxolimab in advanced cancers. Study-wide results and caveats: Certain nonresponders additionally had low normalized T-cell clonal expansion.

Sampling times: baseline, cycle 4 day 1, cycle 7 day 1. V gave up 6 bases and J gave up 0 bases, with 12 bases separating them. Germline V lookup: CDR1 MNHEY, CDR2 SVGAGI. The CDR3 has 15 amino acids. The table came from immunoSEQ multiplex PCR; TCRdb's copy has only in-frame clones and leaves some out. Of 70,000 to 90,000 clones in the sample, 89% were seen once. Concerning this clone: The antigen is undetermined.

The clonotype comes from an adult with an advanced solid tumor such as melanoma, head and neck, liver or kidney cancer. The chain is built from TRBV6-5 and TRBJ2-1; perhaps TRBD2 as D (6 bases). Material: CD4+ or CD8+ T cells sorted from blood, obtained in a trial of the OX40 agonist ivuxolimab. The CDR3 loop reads CASSPNSGSYNEQFF. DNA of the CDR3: TGTGCCAGCAGCCCCAATAGCGGCTCCTACAATGAGCAGTTCTTC.